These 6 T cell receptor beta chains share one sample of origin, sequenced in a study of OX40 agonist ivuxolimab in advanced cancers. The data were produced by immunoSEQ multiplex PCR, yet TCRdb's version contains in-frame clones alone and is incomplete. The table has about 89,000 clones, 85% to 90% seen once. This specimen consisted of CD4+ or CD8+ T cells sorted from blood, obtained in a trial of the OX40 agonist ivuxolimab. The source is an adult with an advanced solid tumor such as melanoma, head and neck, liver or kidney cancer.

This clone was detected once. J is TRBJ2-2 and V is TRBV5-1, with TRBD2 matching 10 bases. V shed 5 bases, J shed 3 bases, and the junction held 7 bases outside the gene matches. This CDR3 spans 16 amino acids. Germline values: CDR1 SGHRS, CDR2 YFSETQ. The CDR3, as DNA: TGCGCCAGCAGAACCGGGACTAGCGATTACACCGGGGAGCTGTTTTTT. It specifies CASRTGTSDYTGELFF.

The CDR3 DNA is TGTGCCTGGAGCCCCTTCCCGGGTCAGCCCCAGCATTTT. Translating it yields CAWSPFPGQPQHF. V usage is TRBV30 and J usage is TRBJ1-5; D gene ambiguous. Germline V CDR1 and CDR2: GTSNPN, SVGIG (reference sequence). V was trimmed by 3 bases and J by 6 bases, leaving 12 bases between them. The CDR3 runs 13 residues.

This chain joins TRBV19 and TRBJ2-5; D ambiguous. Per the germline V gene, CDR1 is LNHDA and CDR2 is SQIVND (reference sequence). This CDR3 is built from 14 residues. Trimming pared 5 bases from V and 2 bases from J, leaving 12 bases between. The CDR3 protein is CASSDGLLQETQYF. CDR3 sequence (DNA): TGTGCCAGTAGTGATGGGCTCTTACAAGAGACCCAGTACTTC.

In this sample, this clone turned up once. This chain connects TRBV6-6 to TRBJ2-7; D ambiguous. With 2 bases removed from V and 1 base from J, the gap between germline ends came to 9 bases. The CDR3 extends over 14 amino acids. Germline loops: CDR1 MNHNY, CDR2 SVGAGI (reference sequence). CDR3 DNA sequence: TGTGCCAGCAGTTACGGGCGGAGTTCCTACGAGCAGTACTTC. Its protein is CASSYGRSSYEQYF.

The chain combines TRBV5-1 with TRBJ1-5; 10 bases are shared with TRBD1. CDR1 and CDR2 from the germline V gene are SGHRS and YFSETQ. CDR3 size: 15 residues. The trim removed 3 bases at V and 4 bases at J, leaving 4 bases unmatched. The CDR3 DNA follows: TGCGCCAGCAGCTCCGGGACAGGGGCGAATCAGCCCCAGCATTTT. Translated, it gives CASSSGTGANQPQHF. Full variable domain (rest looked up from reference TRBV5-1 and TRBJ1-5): KAGVTQTPRYLIKTRGQQVTLSCSPISGHRSVSWYQQTPGQGLQFLFEYFSETQRNKGNFPGRFSGRQFSNSRSEMNVSTLELGDSALYLCASSSGTGANQPQHFGDGTRLSIL.

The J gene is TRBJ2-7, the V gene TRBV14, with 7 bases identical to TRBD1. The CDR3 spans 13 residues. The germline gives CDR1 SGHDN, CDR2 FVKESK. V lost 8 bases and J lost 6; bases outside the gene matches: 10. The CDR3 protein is CASSVTGASEQYF. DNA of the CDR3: TGTGCCAGCTCGGTCACAGGGGCGAGCGAGCAGTACTTC.